These 7 T cell receptor beta chains share one sample of origin, sequenced in a study of regulatory T cells in long-lasting Graves disease. Time point noted: persistent/refractory GD, antithyroid drugs over 5 years with positive TRAb. With RNA extracted from PBMCs as input, the TCR library was made. Investigators prepared the TCR beta libraries by applying iRepertoire HTBI primers and Arm-PCR of CDR3 regions. TCRdb recomputed calls from the multiplex PCR reads with MiXCR, one row per CDR3 protein. The table lists roughly 470,000 distinct CDR3 sequences, around 20% of them singletons. Sequences were derived from peripheral blood mononuclear cells (PBMCs), sampled when the disease was refractory, from a patient treated with antithyroid drugs. The source of these receptors is a female donor with Graves disease.

This clonotype was detected only once. The V and J genes are TRBV20-1 and TRBJ1-1; D not resolved. V was clipped by 7 bases and J by 0 bases, with 12 bases between them. Germline CDR1 reads DFQATT; CDR2 reads SNEGSKA (reference sequence). The CDR3 loop spans 13 amino acids. The CDR3 nucleotides read TGCAGTGTCTCCAGAACCGTGAACACTGAAGCTTTCTTT. Amino acids: CSVSRTVNTEAFF.

This clonotype was found many times. J is TRBJ2-7 and V is TRBV6-1; TRBD1 aligns across 7 bases. The germline V gene has CDR1 MNHNS and CDR2 SASEGT. The CDR3 spans 16 residues. V shed 6 bases and J 3 bases; nucleotides not matched to a gene: 14. The CDR3 nucleotides read TGTGCCAGCAGAGTACTACAGGGGCCACCTTTCTACGAGCAGTACTTC. Protein sequence: CASRVLQGPPFYEQYF.

At least ten counts were recorded for this clonotype. The V gene is TRBV12-3 or TRBV12-4, the J gene TRBJ1-2; maybe TRBD1 (5 bases). The CDR3 runs 12 residues. Trimming took 5 bases from V and 8 from J, leaving 12 bases between them. This CDR3 is CASSGGTLGYTF. The CDR3 nucleotides read TGTGCCAGCAGTGGAGGGACCCTCGGCTACACCTTC.

This clonotype was detected many times. The chain employs TRBV7-9 and TRBJ2-1; TRBD2 matches at 10 bases. The J segment lost 6 bases and the V segment lost 2 bases, leaving 4 bases of the junction unmatched. Germline CDR1 reads SEHNR; CDR2 reads FQNEAQ (reference sequence). The CDR3 contains 15 residues. In nucleotides, the CDR3 is TGTGCCAGCAGCTTAAAAGCGGGAGGGCGCAATGAGCAGTTCTTC. Its protein product is CASSLKAGGRNEQFF.

There are a few counts of this clonotype. This sequence joins TRBV29-1 and TRBJ2-7; D is tentatively TRBD1 or TRBD2 (5 bases each). Germline V gives CDR1 SQVTM, CDR2 ANQGSEA. The CDR3 sequence is 14 residues long. The V gene lost 6 bases and the J gene lost 7 bases, with 22 bases spanning the gap. CDR3 region: CSVGTGTKPREQYF. In DNA, the CDR3 is TGCAGCGTCGGGACCGGGACCAAGCCCCGGGAGCAGTACTTC.

In its sample, this clonotype was seen a few times. This CDR3 reads CASRRRERVTDTQYF. The CDR3, as DNA: TGTGCCAGCAGGCGGCGGGAGAGGGTCACAGATACGCAGTATTTT. The chain couples TRBV2 to TRBJ2-3, with 7 bases matching TRBD2. The CDR3 is made up of 15 amino acids. V was clipped by 6 bases and J by 2 bases; unmatched bases: 8. Germline V lookup: CDR1 SNHLY, CDR2 FYNNEI.

This clonotype was picked up many times. This chain links TRBV28 with TRBJ2-7; D unresolved. The V and J ends lost 4 bases and 2 bases respectively, with 9 bases between them. Germline-derived CDR1 and CDR2 are MDHEN and SYDVKM. The CDR3 totals 13 residues. This chain's CDR3 is CASSSTPTYEQYF. In DNA form, the CDR3 reads TGTGCCAGCAGTTCAACTCCTACCTACGAGCAGTACTTC. Filled out from reference TRBV28 and TRBJ2-7, the complete variable domain reads DVKVTQSSRYLVKRTGEKVFLECVQDMDHENMFWYRQDPGLGLRLIYFSYDVKMKEKGDIPEGYSVSREKKERFSLILESASTNQTSMYLCASSSTPTYEQYFGPGTRLTVT.